What follows describes a single TCR beta chain. What it binds is unknown. 13 Jbeta primers and 60 Vbeta primers were used for the PCR. Libraries were prepared by immunoSEQ multiplex PCR; TCRdb keeps only in-frame clonotypes and omits some of them. The table lists around 86,000 clones, over 65% of them singletons. CDR1 is MRHNA and CDR2 is SNTAGT in the germline V gene. CDR3 length: 17 amino acids. J lost 7 bases, V lost 4 bases, and 10 bases had no gene match. This entry is derived from a study of cytomegalovirus exposure and HLA in healthy donors. Study-level points and caveats: The presence/absence work took it that sequencing depth was about the same across donors. A later analysis reportedly identified an Asian-associated ancestry cluster as carrying fewer N-insertions than the approximately 670-donor mean.

Sequenced input: PBMCs. The chain links TRBV6-4 to TRBJ2-1; 13 bases agree with TRBD2. The sequence came from a man aged 50-59 years in good health and CMV-seropositive. CDR3 region: CASSASGLAGLSNEQFF. The CDR3 DNA reads TGTGCCAGCAGTGCCTCGGGACTAGCGGGATTGAGTAATGAGCAGTTCTTC.